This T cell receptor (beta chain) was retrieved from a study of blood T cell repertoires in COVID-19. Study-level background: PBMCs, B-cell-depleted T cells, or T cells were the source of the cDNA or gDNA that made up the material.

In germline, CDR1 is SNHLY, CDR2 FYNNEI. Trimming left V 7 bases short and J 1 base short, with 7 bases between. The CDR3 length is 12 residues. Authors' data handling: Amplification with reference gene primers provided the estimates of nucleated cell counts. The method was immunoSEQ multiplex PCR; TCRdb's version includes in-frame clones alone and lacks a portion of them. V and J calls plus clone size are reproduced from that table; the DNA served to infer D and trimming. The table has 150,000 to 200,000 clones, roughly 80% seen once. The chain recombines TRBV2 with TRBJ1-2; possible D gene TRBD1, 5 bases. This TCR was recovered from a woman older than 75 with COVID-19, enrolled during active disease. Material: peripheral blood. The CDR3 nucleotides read TGTGCCAGCAAGCAGGGTAACTATGGCTACACCTTC. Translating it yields CASKQGNYGYTF.